These 21 T cell receptor beta chains originate from one sample sequenced in a study of Ad26.COV2.S vaccination and SARS-CoV-2 variants. Treatment denoted: approximately 18 received Ad26.COV2.S at low or high dose, single or two shots; 5 received placebo; per-sample allocation not given. Sampling was done on day 63 after the first vaccine or placebo injection. The method was immunoSEQ multiplex PCR; TCRdb's version includes in-frame clones alone and lacks a portion of them. The sample holds 510,000 or so clones, around nine tenths seen once. The sequences come from peripheral blood, collected in a trial of Ad26.COV2.S vaccine versus placebo. The receptors originated from a person between 18 and 65 years old who received the Ad26.COV2.S COVID-19 vaccine or a placebo.

The chain combines TRBV10-3 with TRBJ2-1; D call uncertain. Trimming took 2 bases from V and 4 from J, leaving 12 bases between them. Germline CDR1 and CDR2: ENHRY and SYGVKD. The CDR3 is made up of 15 amino acids. This chain's CDR3 is CAISESGEGYNEQFF. The CDR3, as DNA: TGTGCCATCAGTGAGAGTGGGGAAGGGTACAATGAGCAGTTCTTC.

CDR3 bases: TGTGCCAGCAGTGGGGAGGGAGGTAAGGAGAACACTGAAGCTTTCTTT. It translates to CASSGEGGKENTEAFF. The chain is built from TRBV25-1 and TRBJ1-1; no firm D call. Germline assignment: CDR1 MGHDK and CDR2 SYGVNS. The CDR3 totals 16 residues. The V end lost 4 bases, the J end lost 1 base, and 16 bases lay between the germline ends. Full variable domain (missing parts from reference TRBV25-1 and TRBJ1-1): EADIYQTPRYLVIGTGKKITLECSQTMGHDKMYWYQQDPGMELHLIHYSYGVNSTEKGDLSSESTVSRIRTEHFPLTLESARPSHTSQYLCASSGEGGKENTEAFFGQGTRLTVV.

The V call is TRBV25-1, the J call TRBJ2-5, with D perhaps TRBD2 (7 bases). CDR1 and CDR2 from the germline V gene are MGHDK and SYGVNS. The germline V and J ends were trimmed by 4 bases and 4 bases, with 10 bases remaining between them. The CDR3 length is 13 residues. The CDR3 region is CASSAGGPETQYF. CDR3 bases: TGTGCCAGCAGTGCCGGGGGGCCAGAGACCCAGTACTTC.

The chain links TRBV5-1 to TRBJ1-1, with D possibly being TRBD1 (5 bases). The CDR3 totals 16 residues. Germline V CDR1 and CDR2: SGHRS, YFSETQ. V gave up 3 bases and J gave up 0 bases, with 15 bases separating them. Here the CDR3 DNA reads TGCGCCAGCAGCTCCGGGACGTGGGTTATGAACACTGAAGCTTTCTTT. Amino acids: CASSSGTWVMNTEAFF.

The chain links TRBV29-1 to TRBJ2-4; 8 bases agree with TRBD2. The ends lost 5 bases at V and 2 bases at J; junction bases unmatched: 11. CDR1 is SQVTM and CDR2 is ANQGSEA in the germline V gene. The CDR3 length is 16 residues. DNA of the CDR3: TGCAGCGTTTCGGTCCCCGGGGGGGGAACCAAAAACATTCAGTACTTC. Translated, it gives CSVSVPGGGTKNIQYF. The full variable domain, its missing parts supplied by reference TRBV29-1 and TRBJ2-4, is SAVISQKPSRDICQRGTSLTIQCQVDSQVTMMFWYRQQPGQSLTLIATANQGSEATYESGFVIDKFPISRPNLTFSTLTVSNMSPEDSSIYLCSVSVPGGGTKNIQYFGAGTRLSVL.

This clone came up a few times. This sample also contains other DNA sequences that code for the same CDR3. J is TRBJ2-3 and V is TRBV7-9; D gene uncertain. This CDR3 comprises 11 residues. The germline V and J ends were trimmed by 5 bases and 6 bases, with 6 bases remaining between them. CDR1 and CDR2 (germline): SEHNR, FQNEAQ (reference sequence). For the CDR3, the DNA is TGTGCCAGCAGCCCCCTGGATACGCAGTATTTT. This translates into CASSPLDTQYF.

This clone was seen only once. The rearrangement joins TRBV19 to TRBJ1-1, with D uncertain. V lost 7 bases and J 2 bases, leaving 14 bases between the germline ends. Germline V gives CDR1 LNHDA, CDR2 SQIVND (reference sequence). CDR3 size: 14 residues. This CDR3 reads CASIGQLSNTEAFF. The CDR3 DNA sequence: TGTGCCAGTATTGGGCAGCTAAGTAACACTGAAGCTTTCTTT.

The J gene is TRBJ2-5, the V gene TRBV7-6, with 11 bases fitting TRBD2. The V gene end was trimmed by 6 bases and the J gene end by 4 bases; junction bases not matched to a gene: 7. Looked up from germline, CDR1 is SGHVS and CDR2 is FNYEAQ. The CDR3 is 15 residues long. CDR3 sequence: CASRQLAGVVETQYF. The CDR3 DNA reads as TGTGCCAGCAGGCAACTAGCGGGAGTAGTAGAGACCCAGTACTTC.

The chain recombines TRBV30 with TRBJ2-7; D is possibly TRBD2 (5 bases). With 0 bases removed from V and 6 bases from J, the gap between germline ends came to 12 bases. The CDR3 runs to 13 residues. CDR1 GTSNPN and CDR2 SVGIG come from the germline V gene (reference sequence). This CDR3 is CAWSVLTAGEQYF. In DNA, the CDR3 is TGTGCCTGGAGTGTACTTACGGCGGGCGAGCAGTACTTC.

V and J are TRBV28 and TRBJ1-4, with TRBD1 matching 8 bases. CDR3 length equals 14 residues. Germline trimming cut 5 bases from V and 7 bases from J; bases unmatched to any gene: 6. The germline gives CDR1 MDHEN, CDR2 SYDVKM. Written as DNA, the CDR3 is TGTGCCAGCAGTACGACAGGGGAGATTGAAAAACTGTTTTTT. Translating gives CASSTTGEIEKLFF.

The chain uses TRBV28 and TRBJ2-6, with 11 bases fitting TRBD2. Trimming removed 3 bases from V and 1 base from J; junction bases left unmatched: 2. The germline gives CDR1 MDHEN, CDR2 SYDVKM. This CDR3 has 17 residues. The CDR3 region is CASSLASGRSGANVLTF. Here the CDR3 DNA reads TGTGCCAGCAGTTTGGCTAGCGGGAGGTCTGGGGCCAACGTCCTGACTTTC.

Here the CDR3 DNA reads TGTGCCAGCAGTTACAGTCCGAGAGAGGGAGCTTTCTTT. It specifies CASSYSPREGAFF. J is TRBJ1-1 and V is TRBV6-6, with no clear D. The CDR3 runs to 13 residues. V was shortened by 2 bases and J by 10 bases, with 14 bases between the two germline ends. The germline V gene has CDR1 MNHNY and CDR2 SVGAGI (reference sequence).

The chain employs TRBV7-2 and TRBJ1-6, with TRBD1 matching over 7 bases. The CDR3 extends over 15 amino acids. CDR1 is SGHTA and CDR2 is FQGNSA in the germline V gene. The J segment lost 10 bases and the V segment lost 9 bases, leaving 15 bases of the junction unmatched. The CDR3 sequence: CASKEGALLSSPLHF. In DNA, the CDR3 is TGTGCCAGTAAAGAGGGGGCTCTTTTATCCTCACCCCTCCACTTT.

The V call is TRBV12-3 or TRBV12-4, the J call TRBJ2-1; 7 bases map to TRBD1. Trimming removed 5 bases from V and 14 bases from J; junction bases left unmatched: 6. There are 11 residues in the CDR3. CDR3 sequence (DNA): TGTGCCAGCAGTCTGGGTGGACAGGAGTTCTTC. Amino acid sequence: CASSLGGQEFF.

The rearrangement joins TRBV19 to TRBJ1-6; 8 nucleotides agree with TRBD1. V lost 6 bases and J lost 9; bases outside the gene matches: 7. Per germline, CDR1 LNHDA and CDR2 SQIVND (reference sequence). The CDR3 covers 14 residues. The CDR3 DNA sequence: TGTGCCAGTAGCCCCGGACAGGGTATTTCACCCCTCCACTTT. Residues: CASSPGQGISPLHF.

This chain connects TRBV24-1 to TRBJ2-2; 13 bases map to TRBD2. The CDR3 length is 18 residues. The germline gives CDR1 KGHDR, CDR2 SFDVKD. V lost 5 bases to trimming and J lost 4 bases; unmatched junction nucleotides: 9. DNA of the CDR3: TGTGCCACCAGTGTCGGGGGACTAGCGGGGCTTGGCACCGGGGAGCTGTTTTTT. Translating gives CATSVGGLAGLGTGELFF.

This chain uses TRBV7-9 with TRBJ2-3; a possible D gene is TRBD1 (7 bases). Germline values: CDR1 SEHNR, CDR2 FQNEAQ (reference sequence). Trimming pared 5 bases from V and 2 bases from J, leaving 17 bases between. The CDR3 covers 16 residues. CDR3 DNA: TGTGCCAGCAGCCCTTTCTCAGGGGGGTTCACAGATACGCAGTATTTT. It specifies CASSPFSGGFTDTQYF.

The rearrangement links TRBV20-1 to TRBJ2-7; a weak D match, TRBD2 (6 bases). Trimming shortened V by 3 bases and J by 4 bases, and 19 bases separated the two germline ends. The CDR3 sequence is 15 residues long. Germline CDR1 reads DFQATT; CDR2 reads SNEGSKA (reference sequence). CDR3: CSASPPLREWYEQYF. The CDR3 bases are TGCAGTGCTAGTCCCCCTCTCCGGGAGTGGTACGAGCAGTACTTC.

The chain couples TRBV5-1 to TRBJ2-1; D call uncertain. The germline V gene encodes CDR1 SGHRS and CDR2 YFSETQ. This CDR3 comprises 13 residues. V was clipped by 5 bases and J by 8 bases, with 14 bases between them. The CDR3 region has the DNA TGCGCCAGCAGGCGGCTAGTTGAGGATGAGCAGTTCTTC. It translates to CASRRLVEDEQFF. Combining the CDR3 with reference TRBV5-1 and TRBJ2-1 gives the whole variable domain KAGVTQTPRYLIKTRGQQVTLSCSPISGHRSVSWYQQTPGQGLQFLFEYFSETQRNKGNFPGRFSGRQFSNSRSEMNVSTLELGDSALYLCASRRLVEDEQFFGPGTRLTVL.

The chain couples TRBV9 to TRBJ2-1; 8 nucleotides line up with TRBD1. Germline CDR1 and CDR2: SGDLS and YYNGEE. This CDR3 has 15 residues. Losses at the gene ends were 6 bases for V and 4 bases for J; bases not matched to a gene: 9. The CDR3 loop reads CASTQGALSYNEQFF. The CDR3 nucleotides are TGTGCCAGCACCCAGGGGGCCCTCTCATACAATGAGCAGTTCTTC.

V is TRBV28 and J is TRBJ1-1, with a weak D call TRBD1 (6 bases). Trimming took 5 bases from V and 11 from J, leaving 18 bases between them. The CDR3 loop spans 13 amino acids. Germline CDR1 and CDR2: MDHEN and SYDVKM. The CDR3 here is CASSNGPRGWAFF. CDR3 bases: TGTGCCAGCAGTAATGGACCAAGGGGGTGGGCTTTCTTT.